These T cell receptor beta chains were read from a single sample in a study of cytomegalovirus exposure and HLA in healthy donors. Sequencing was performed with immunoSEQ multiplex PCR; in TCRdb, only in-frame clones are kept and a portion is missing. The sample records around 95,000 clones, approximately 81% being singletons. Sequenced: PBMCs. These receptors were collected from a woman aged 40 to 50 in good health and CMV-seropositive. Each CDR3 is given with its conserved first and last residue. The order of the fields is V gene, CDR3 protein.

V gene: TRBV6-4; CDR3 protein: CASSDTTGTSIDTQYF
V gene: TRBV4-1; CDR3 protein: CASSQDPGQGTNQPQHF
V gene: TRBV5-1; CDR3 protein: CASSSPGTGGYEQYF
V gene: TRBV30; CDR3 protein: CAWSRRGDEKLFF
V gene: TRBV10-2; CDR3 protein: CASRFRQQETQYF
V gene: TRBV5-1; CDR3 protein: CASSLVSGYEQYF
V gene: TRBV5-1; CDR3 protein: CASSLQPRGNEQFF
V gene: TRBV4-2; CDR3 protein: CASSQVDRQGSEQYF
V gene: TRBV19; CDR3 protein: CASSRDPGLAGWSSYNEQFF
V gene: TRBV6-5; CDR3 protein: CASSSTWTGQETQYF
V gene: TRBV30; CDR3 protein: CAWMGRAGELFF
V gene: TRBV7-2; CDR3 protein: CASSPQGASGLNEQFF
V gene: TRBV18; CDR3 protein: CASSPEGRGNEKLFF
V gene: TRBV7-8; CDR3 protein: CASSQDRSYGYTF
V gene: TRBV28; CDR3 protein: CASNPPGGRVNTGELFF
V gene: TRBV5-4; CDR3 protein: CASSPGQENYGYTF
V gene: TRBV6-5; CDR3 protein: CASSYRDTQYF
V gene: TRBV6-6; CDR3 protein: CASSYSRGASSYEQYF
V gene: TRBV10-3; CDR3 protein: CAISGGPDTQYF
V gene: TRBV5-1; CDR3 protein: CASRLGQGFTEAFF
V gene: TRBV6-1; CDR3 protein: CASRGQGGVGQPQHF
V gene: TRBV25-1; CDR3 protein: CASSDKAFGGGAYEQYF
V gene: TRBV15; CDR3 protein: CATSPRDNTDTQYF
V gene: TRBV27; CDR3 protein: CASSLYLSGTSGRADEQFF
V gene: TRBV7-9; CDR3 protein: CASSPDRLAGSTDTQYF
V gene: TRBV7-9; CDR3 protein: CASSLAGGAGGTEAFF
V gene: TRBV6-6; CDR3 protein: CAAGANGDTQYF
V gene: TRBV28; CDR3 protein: CASNYLAGSYDEQFF
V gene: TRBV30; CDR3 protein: CAWSKQVNTEAFF
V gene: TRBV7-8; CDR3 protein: CATAPGVGNTIYF
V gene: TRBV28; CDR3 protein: CASSSPGAGTGGPDEQFF
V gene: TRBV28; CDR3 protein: CASSLGQGGEQYF
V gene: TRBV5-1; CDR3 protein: CASSLERNTGELFF